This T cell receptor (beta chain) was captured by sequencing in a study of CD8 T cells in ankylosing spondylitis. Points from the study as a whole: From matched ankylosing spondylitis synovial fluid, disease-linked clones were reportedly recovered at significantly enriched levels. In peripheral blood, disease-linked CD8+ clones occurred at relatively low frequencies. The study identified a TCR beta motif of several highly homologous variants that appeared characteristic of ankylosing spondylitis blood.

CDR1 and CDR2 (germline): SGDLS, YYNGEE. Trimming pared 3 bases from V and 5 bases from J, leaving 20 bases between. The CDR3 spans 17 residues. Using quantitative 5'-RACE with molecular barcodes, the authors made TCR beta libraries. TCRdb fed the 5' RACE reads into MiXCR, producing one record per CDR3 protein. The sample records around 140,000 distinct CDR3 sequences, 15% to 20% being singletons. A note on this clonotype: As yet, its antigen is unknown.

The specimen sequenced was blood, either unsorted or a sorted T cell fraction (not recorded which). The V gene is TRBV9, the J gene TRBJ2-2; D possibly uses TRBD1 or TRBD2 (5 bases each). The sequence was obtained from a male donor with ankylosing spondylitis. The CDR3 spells CASSGTGPQFVTGELFF. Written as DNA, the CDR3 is TGTGCCAGCAGCGGAACGGGACCCCAGTTTGTGACCGGGGAGCTGTTTTTT.